The 24 T cell receptor beta chains below come from one sample, sequenced in a study of cytomegalovirus exposure and HLA in healthy donors. 60 Vbeta and 13 Jbeta primers were used in PCR. Sequencing was performed with immunoSEQ multiplex PCR; in TCRdb, only in-frame clones are kept and a portion is missing. This table has about 100,000 clones, 81% appearing once. The sample consisted of PBMCs. These receptors were obtained from a man between 35 and 55 years old in good health and CMV-seropositive.

The chain has TRBV29-1 and TRBJ1-4; unclear D gene. Between the trimmed V and J ends, which lost 5 bases and 6 bases, there was a span of 7 bases. The CDR3 is 11 amino acids. CDR1 SQVTM and CDR2 ANQGSEA come from the germline V gene. CDR3 bases: TGCAGCGTTCGAGTCGATGAAAAACTGTTTTTT. It translates to CSVRVDEKLFF.

The gene calls are TRBV10-3 and TRBJ2-7, with 9 bases fitting TRBD1. The CDR3 contains 13 residues. Germline CDR1 is ENHRY and CDR2 is SYGVKD. V was clipped by 7 bases and J by 7 bases; unmatched bases: 8. CDR3: CAIKGTGSEEQYF. The CDR3 DNA is TGTGCCATCAAGGGGACAGGGTCGGAGGAGCAGTACTTC.

The V gene is TRBV9, the J gene TRBJ2-2; 8 nucleotides align to TRBD2. Germline V CDR1 and CDR2: SGDLS, YYNGEE. V shed 1 base, J shed 7 bases, and the junction held 9 bases outside the gene matches. The CDR3 length is 16 residues. This CDR3 is CASSVSSGGKHGELFF. CDR3 in DNA: TGTGCCAGCAGCGTAAGCAGCGGGGGCAAACACGGGGAGCTGTTTTTT.

The V gene is TRBV20-1, the J gene TRBJ2-5, with D tentatively TRBD1 (5 bases). V lost 4 bases, J lost 4 bases, and 7 bases lay in between. CDR1 is DFQATT and CDR2 is SNEGSKA in the germline V gene (reference sequence). The CDR3 sequence is 11 residues long. CDR3 in amino acids: CSAKGRETQYF. The CDR3 coding sequence is TGCAGTGCTAAGGGGCGAGAGACCCAGTACTTC.

The genes are TRBV28 and TRBJ2-7; 9 bases map to TRBD1. Trimming removed 9 bases from V and 1 base from J; junction bases left unmatched: 4. CDR1 and CDR2 from the germline V gene are MDHEN and SYDVKM. The CDR3 covers 13 residues. The CDR3 nucleotides are TGTGCCAGTAAAGGGACAGGGTCCTACGAGCAGTACTTC. Residues: CASKGTGSYEQYF.

The chain couples TRBV20-1 to TRBJ2-1; D unresolved. The length of the CDR3 is 11 residues. CDR1 and CDR2 (germline): DFQATT, SNEGSKA (reference sequence). V was clipped by 4 bases and J by 7 bases, with 8 bases between them. DNA of the CDR3: TGCAGTGCTACGAACAGTAATGAGCAGTTCTTC. Translating it yields CSATNSNEQFF.

This rearrangement joins TRBV5-5 to TRBJ2-4; D might be TRBD1 (6 bases). V gave up 7 bases and J gave up 2 bases, with 16 bases separating them. The CDR3 covers 15 residues. Germline loops: CDR1 SGHKS, CDR2 YYEKEE (reference sequence). The CDR3: CASFATGESKNIQYF. CDR3 DNA: TGTGCCAGCTTCGCGACAGGAGAGTCCAAAAACATTCAGTACTTC.

The chain links TRBV6-6 to TRBJ2-3; 16 bases are shared with TRBD2. The CDR3 length is 16 residues. Germline CDR1 reads MNHNY; CDR2 reads SVGAGI (reference sequence). Unmatched junction bases numbered 6, after V lost 5 bases and J lost 7 bases. The CDR3 sequence: CASSLPGLAGGYTQYF. CDR3 sequence (DNA): TGTGCCAGCAGTCTGCCGGGACTAGCGGGAGGGTATACGCAGTATTTT.

As regards this clone: The sample contains more than one DNA sequence encoding this CDR3. J is TRBJ2-7 and V is TRBV6-5; the D gene is possibly TRBD2 (5 bases). V lost 6 bases and J lost 2, with 11 bases in between. The length of the CDR3 is 13 residues. Germline CDR1 reads MNHEY; CDR2 reads SVGAGI. CDR3 sequence reads: CASRRDNTYEQYF. For the CDR3, the DNA is TGTGCCAGCAGGAGGGATAACACCTACGAGCAGTACTTC.

This clone was seen more than once but under ten times. The chain recombines TRBV4-1 with TRBJ1-2; TRBD1 is a possible D gene (5 bases). Germline values: CDR1 MGHRA, CDR2 YSYEKL. V shed 0 bases and J shed 7 bases, with 18 bases lying between them. The CDR3 extends over 16 amino acids. The CDR3 region has the DNA TGCGCCAGCAGCCAAGACGGTTACGGGACTTGGGGTGGCTACACCTTC. Encoded protein: CASSQDGYGTWGGYTF.

There are a few counts of this clone. V is TRBV7-3 and J is TRBJ2-1, with 8 positions matching TRBD1. CDR3 length: 13 amino acids. After removal of 4 bases from V and 7 bases from J, the junction contained 3 bases not matched to a gene. CDR1 is SGHTA and CDR2 is FQGTGA in the germline V gene. CDR3: CASSSTGANEQFF. In DNA, the CDR3 is TGTGCCAGCAGCTCGACAGGGGCGAATGAGCAGTTCTTC. Combining the CDR3 with reference TRBV7-3 and TRBJ2-1 gives the whole variable domain GAGVSQTPSNKVTEKGKYVELRCDPISGHTALYWYRQSLGQGPEFLIYFQGTGAADDSGLPNDRFFAVRPEGSVSTLKIQRTERGDSAVYLCASSSTGANEQFFGPGTRLTVL.

V is TRBV5-1 and J is TRBJ2-5; 10 nucleotides line up with TRBD1. V was clipped by 4 bases and J by 5 bases; unmatched bases: 11. The CDR3 totals 16 residues. Germline V gene lookup returns CDR1 SGHRS and CDR2 YFSETQ. Written as DNA, the CDR3 is TGCGCCAGCAGCCGTCGACAGGGGGCGCTTAGGGAGACCCAGTACTTC. Translated, it gives CASSRRQGALRETQYF.

The V gene is TRBV2, the J gene TRBJ1-6; weak D call: TRBD1 (5 bases). This CDR3 comprises 13 residues. V gave up 8 bases and J gave up 6 bases, with 11 bases separating them. The germline V gene has CDR1 SNHLY and CDR2 FYNNEI. The CDR3 reads CASRGESNSPLHF. The CDR3 DNA reads as TGTGCCAGCCGGGGGGAAAGTAATTCACCCCTCCACTTT.

The CDR3 nucleotides are TGTGCCAGCAGCAGGGGATACGAAAAACTGTTTTTT. Its translation: CASSRGYEKLFF. The V gene is TRBV25-1, the J gene TRBJ1-4, with a possible D match to TRBD1 (6 bases). Germline V gene data show CDR1 as MGHDK and CDR2 as SYGVNS. The V end lost 6 bases, the J end lost 8 bases, and 10 bases lay between the germline ends. This CDR3 is built from 12 residues.

CDR3 DNA: TGTGCCAGCAGTGAATACGGGGGAACAGATACGCAGTATTTT. Protein product: CASSEYGGTDTQYF. The chain uses TRBV6-1 and TRBJ2-3; tentative D call: TRBD2 (6 bases). This CDR3 spans 14 amino acids. V gave up 2 bases and J gave up 3 bases, with 9 bases separating them. The germline V gene has CDR1 MNHNS and CDR2 SASEGT.

The chain carries TRBV2 and TRBJ2-2; TRBD1 matches at 7 bases. The V and J ends lost 6 bases and 8 bases, in that order; junction bases with no gene match: 12. CDR3 length: 15 residues. The germline gives CDR1 SNHLY, CDR2 FYNNEI. CDR3: CASREGTVLGGELFF. In nucleotides, the CDR3 is TGTGCCAGCAGAGAGGGGACAGTACTTGGAGGGGAGCTGTTTTTT.

The chain employs TRBV14 and TRBJ2-2, with 9 bases identical to TRBD1. CDR3 length equals 15 residues. In germline, CDR1 is SGHDN, CDR2 FVKESK. Germline trimming cut 5 bases from V and 6 bases from J; bases unmatched to any gene: 7. CDR3 sequence: CASSSTGTGPGELFF. The CDR3 coding sequence is TGTGCCAGCAGCTCGACCGGGACAGGGCCCGGGGAGCTGTTTTTT.

V and J are TRBV5-1 and TRBJ2-2; TRBD1 aligns across 7 bases. With V trimmed by 2 bases and J by 5 bases, 3 bases remained unmatched. The CDR3 extends over 14 amino acids. Germline lookup yields CDR1 SGHRS and CDR2 YFSETQ. CDR3 DNA sequence: TGCGCCAGCAGCTTTACAGGGGCTACCGGGGAGCTGTTTTTT. Its translation: CASSFTGATGELFF.

This sequence joins TRBV29-1 and TRBJ2-5; 9 bases map to TRBD1. Germline V gene sequence: CDR1 SQVTM, CDR2 ANQGSEA. The CDR3 is made up of 13 amino acids. The V gene end was trimmed by 7 bases and the J gene end by 4 bases; junction bases not matched to a gene: 7. The CDR3 protein is CSAGTGSLETQYF. CDR3 bases: TGCAGCGCAGGGACAGGGTCTCTAGAGACCCAGTACTTC.

V is TRBV7-8 and J is TRBJ2-3; D might be TRBD1 (5 bases). V was cut by 5 bases and J by 1 base, with 10 bases left in between. The CDR3 has 14 amino acids. Germline V lookup: CDR1 SGHVS, CDR2 FQNEAQ. CDR3 coding DNA: TGTGCCAGCAGCGTGGGGCTGGGCACAGATACGCAGTATTTT. Protein sequence: CASSVGLGTDTQYF.

The chain uses TRBV19 and TRBJ1-4; D might be TRBD1 (5 bases). The CDR3 covers 12 residues. The germline V gene has CDR1 LNHDA and CDR2 SQIVND (reference sequence). V was trimmed by 8 bases and J by 8 bases, leaving 12 bases between them. The CDR3: CASQRGREKLFF. CDR3 sequence (DNA): TGTGCCAGTCAAAGGGGCAGAGAAAAACTGTTTTTT.

V gene TRBV15 combines with J gene TRBJ1-1, with 10 bases aligning to TRBD1. This CDR3 is 15 amino acids long. Trimming at V came to 5 bases and at J to 8 bases, leaving 11 bases not matched to a gene. Germline-derived CDR1 and CDR2 are LNHNV and YYDKDF (reference sequence). For the CDR3, the DNA is TGTGCCACCAGCCGAGGAGAAGGGACAGGGGCGGAAGCTTTCTTT. This sequence encodes CATSRGEGTGAEAFF.

The V and J genes are TRBV27 and TRBJ2-7; D is possibly TRBD2 (5 bases). CDR3 length equals 14 residues. The ends were cut back, 3 bases at V and 2 bases at J, with 11 bases in the middle. Germline V gene lookup returns CDR1 MNHEY and CDR2 SMNVEV (reference sequence). This CDR3 is CASSFLAGAYEQYF. In nucleotides, the CDR3 is TGTGCCAGCAGTTTCCTCGCGGGTGCCTACGAGCAGTACTTC.

The V call is TRBV5-1, the J call TRBJ2-1; 7 bases line up with TRBD2. The J segment lost 4 bases and the V segment lost 5 bases, leaving 9 bases of the junction unmatched. Germline V CDR1 and CDR2: SGHRS, YFSETQ. CDR3 size: 15 residues. CDR3 sequence: CASRGPQLAYNEQFF. The CDR3 bases are TGCGCCAGCAGGGGGCCCCAACTAGCGTACAATGAGCAGTTCTTC.